The 16 T cell receptor beta chains in this list originate from one sample, sequenced in a study of blood T cell repertoires in COVID-19. Here immunoSEQ multiplex PCR was the method, and the copy in TCRdb shows in-frame clones only, minus some. The sample includes 120,000 to 150,000 clones, around 86% of them seen just once. The sequencing sample was made of peripheral blood. These receptors were obtained from a man aged 45-60 years who had recovered from COVID-19.

The rearrangement uses TRBV3-1 (or the pseudogene TRBV3-2) and TRBJ2-3, with 13 positions matching TRBD2. Germline CDR1 reads LGHDT; CDR2 reads YNNKEL (reference sequence). V lost 1 base and J lost 7; bases outside the gene matches: 8. There are 17 residues in the CDR3. For the CDR3, the DNA is TGTGCCAGCAGCCAAGTTCGGACTAGCGGGGGCCCCAATACGCAGTATTTT. It encodes CASSQVRTSGGPNTQYF.

The V call is TRBV18, the J call TRBJ1-6, with D unresolved. CDR1 and CDR2 from the germline V gene are KGHSH and LQKENI. V was clipped by 2 bases and J by 0 bases, with 14 bases between them. The CDR3 length is 18 residues. The DNA of the CDR3 is TGTGCCAGCTCACCATTCGTCTCGGTTAGCTCCTATAATTCACCCCTCCACTTT. Translating it yields CASSPFVSVSSYNSPLHF.

This chain joins TRBV4-1 and TRBJ2-5; 11 nucleotides line up with TRBD2. The CDR3 runs to 17 residues. Germline V gene lookup returns CDR1 MGHRA and CDR2 YSYEKL. J was trimmed by 6 bases and V by 1 base; bases with no gene match: 10. The CDR3 nucleotides read TGCGCCAGCAGCCAAGCCCCATTAGCGGGGGGGGAAAAGACCCAGTACTTC. Residues: CASSQAPLAGGEKTQYF.

This clone has more than one count but fewer than ten. J is TRBJ1-5 and V is TRBV20-1; maybe TRBD1 (6 bases). Germline CDR1 DFQATT, CDR2 SNEGSKA (reference sequence). The CDR3 loop spans 13 amino acids. V was pared by 3 bases and J by 5 bases, with 11 bases between. Here the CDR3 reads CSASKAGDQPQHF. CDR3 sequence (DNA): TGCAGTGCTAGTAAGGCAGGGGATCAGCCCCAGCATTTT.

The chain is built from TRBV27 and TRBJ2-7; D unresolved. The germline V gene has CDR1 MNHEY and CDR2 SMNVEV (reference sequence). CDR3 length equals 15 residues. Trimming took off 2 bases at V and 4 bases at J, with 15 bases between the two ends. The CDR3 sequence: CASSLDEVGTYEQYF. CDR3 DNA: TGTGCCAGCAGTTTAGACGAGGTTGGAACTTACGAGCAGTACTTC.

The chain carries TRBV3-1 (or the pseudogene TRBV3-2) and TRBJ2-1; 10 bases line up with TRBD2. The CDR3 runs 16 residues. CDR1 LGHDT and CDR2 YNNKEL come from the germline V gene (reference sequence). The ends lost 4 bases at V and 6 bases at J; junction bases unmatched: 9. The CDR3 coding sequence is TGTGCCAGCAGCCCTCGCGGCGCTAGCGGGGGCAATGAGCAGTTCTTC. This encodes CASSPRGASGGNEQFF.

The gene calls are TRBV13 and TRBJ2-5, with 9 bases matching TRBD1. The CDR3 extends over 14 amino acids. V lost 5 bases, J lost 4 bases, and 5 bases stayed unmatched. Per germline, CDR1 PRHDT and CDR2 FYEKMQ (reference sequence). CDR3 bases: TGTGCCAGCAGCCGGACAGGGGAAGGAGAGACCCAGTACTTC. Translated: CASSRTGEGETQYF.

The V gene is TRBV19, the J gene TRBJ1-5, with unresolved D. The CDR3 contains 14 residues. The germline gives CDR1 LNHDA, CDR2 SQIVND (reference sequence). The V end was cut by 8 bases, the J end by 0 bases, with 11 bases between. The CDR3 protein is CASRTLNSNQPQHF. The DNA for the CDR3 is TGTGCCAGTCGGACTCTTAATAGCAATCAGCCCCAGCATTTT. Full variable domain (outside the CDR3, taken from reference TRBV19 and TRBJ1-5): DGGITQSPKYLFRKEGQNVTLSCEQNLNHDAMYWYRQDPGQGLRLIYYSQIVNDFQKGDIAEGYSVSREKKESFPLTVTSAQKNPTAFYLCASRTLNSNQPQHFGDGTRLSIL.

V and J are TRBV20-1 and TRBJ2-5; 11 bases line up with TRBD1. V lost 3 bases and J lost 4; bases outside the gene matches: 13. Germline assignment: CDR1 DFQATT and CDR2 SNEGSKA (reference sequence). The length of the CDR3 is 17 residues. The CDR3 nucleotides read TGCAGTGCTAGTCGCGGACAGGGGGCTTGGGGTGGAGAGACCCAGTACTTC. It is translated as CSASRGQGAWGGETQYF.

The chain uses TRBV11-2 and TRBJ2-7; 7 positions match TRBD1. In germline, CDR1 is SGHAT, CDR2 FQNNGV. With 4 bases clipped from V and 3 bases from J, the junction kept 9 bases outside the gene matches. The CDR3 is 15 residues long. DNA of the CDR3: TGTGCCAGCAGCTCGCCCCCACAGGGGCTCTACGAGCAGTACTTC. Amino acid sequence: CASSSPPQGLYEQYF.

The chain uses TRBV6-2 or TRBV6-3 and TRBJ1-5; D might be TRBD1 (6 bases). The germline gives CDR1 MNHEY, CDR2 SVGEGT. The CDR3 is made up of 16 amino acids. Trimming removed 5 bases from V and 0 bases from J, with 14 bases in between. The CDR3 region has the DNA TGTGCCAGCAGTGAGAGACAGGAAAATAGCAATCAGCCCCAGCATTTT. It yields the protein CASSERQENSNQPQHF.

The genes are TRBV11-2 and TRBJ2-3; D gene unclear. The CDR3 extends over 14 amino acids. In germline, CDR1 is SGHAT, CDR2 FQNNGV. V was cut by 1 base and J by 2 bases, with 7 bases left in between. The chain's CDR3 is CASSLVSSTDTQYF. DNA of the CDR3: TGTGCCAGCAGCTTAGTCTCCTCCACAGATACGCAGTATTTT.

This clone was counted a few times. This chain uses TRBV5-4 with TRBJ2-1, with 9 bases that match TRBD1. From germline, CDR1 is SGHNT and CDR2 YYREEE (reference sequence). Losses at the gene ends were 0 bases for V and 7 bases for J; bases not matched to a gene: 5. This CDR3 has 15 amino acids. The CDR3 spells CASSLGGQGTNEQFF. CDR3 nucleotide sequence: TGTGCCAGCAGCTTGGGAGGACAGGGGACAAATGAGCAGTTCTTC.

The chain has TRBV9 and TRBJ2-7; D gene ambiguous. The germline V and J ends were trimmed by 4 bases and 0 bases, with 11 bases remaining between them. This CDR3 contains 14 residues. Per germline, CDR1 SGDLS and CDR2 YYNGEE. In DNA form, the CDR3 reads TGTGCCAGCAGCCTAACGCCGGGCTCCTACGAGCAGTACTTC. This gives the protein CASSLTPGSYEQYF.

The rearrangement uses TRBV18 and TRBJ1-1, with D perhaps matching TRBD1 (5 bases). Germline lookup yields CDR1 KGHSH and CDR2 LQKENI. V lost 3 bases and J lost 3, with 8 bases in between. The CDR3 runs to 13 residues. The CDR3 here is CASSPARDTEAFF. The DNA of the CDR3 is TGTGCCAGCTCACCGGCCAGGGACACTGAAGCTTTCTTT.

The chain combines TRBV27 with TRBJ1-1; 7 nucleotides agree with TRBD1. The CDR3 has 16 residues. Germline values: CDR1 MNHEY, CDR2 SMNVEV (reference sequence). V shed 6 bases and J 1 base; nucleotides not matched to a gene: 11. DNA of the CDR3: TGTGCCAGCAGATCCATTCCGACAGGGCCGAACACTGAAGCTTTCTTT. Translated, it gives CASRSIPTGPNTEAFF.